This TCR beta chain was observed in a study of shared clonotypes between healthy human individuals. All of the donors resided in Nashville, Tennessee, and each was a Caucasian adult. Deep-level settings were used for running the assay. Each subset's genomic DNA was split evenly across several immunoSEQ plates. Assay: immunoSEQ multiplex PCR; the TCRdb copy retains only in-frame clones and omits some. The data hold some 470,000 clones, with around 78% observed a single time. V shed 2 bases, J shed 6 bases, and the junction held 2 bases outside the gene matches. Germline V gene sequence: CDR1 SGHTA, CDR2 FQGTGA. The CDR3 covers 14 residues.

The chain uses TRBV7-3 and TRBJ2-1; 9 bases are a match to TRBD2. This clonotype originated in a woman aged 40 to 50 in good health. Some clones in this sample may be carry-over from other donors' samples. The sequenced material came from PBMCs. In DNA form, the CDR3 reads TGTGCCAGCAGCTTAGCGGGAGGGCCCAATGAGCAGTTCTTC. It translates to CASSLAGGPNEQFF.